The clone carrying this T cell receptor (beta chain) came up many times. Its antigen is unknown. The CDR3 is made up of 20 amino acids. CDR1 is SGHAT, CDR2 FQNNGV, per germline. V gave up 4 bases and J gave up 2 bases; unmatched junction bases: 17. Template-switching 5'RACE yielded the TCR cDNA; a universal primer site and UMIs were added in the process. One entry per CDR3 protein, called by TCRdb with MiXCR from the 5' RACE reads. In the table there are about 110,000 distinct CDR3 sequences, around 8% of which are singletons. The data originate from a study of T cells after yellow fever vaccination. The study, taken as a whole, reports: The presence of abundant clonotypes contaminating from the bulk population was possible in FACS-sorted repertoires. Peak timing came faster in the weaker secondary response, day 5 versus 15. A large majority of primary-vaccination clones showed up again after the booster (roughly 96% CD4, about 87% CD8).

The sequence came from a man aged 25 to 45 who received the YFV17D yellow fever vaccine. The sequences come from CD8+ T cells sorted from PBMCs, collected 45 days after the yellow fever booster vaccination. This chain joins TRBV11-2 and TRBJ2-5; TRBD2 aligns across 12 bases. The CDR3 loop is CASSYPLLAGGEGPQETQYF. CDR3 DNA: TGTGCCAGCAGCTATCCACTACTAGCGGGAGGAGAGGGGCCTCAAGAGACCCAGTACTTC.